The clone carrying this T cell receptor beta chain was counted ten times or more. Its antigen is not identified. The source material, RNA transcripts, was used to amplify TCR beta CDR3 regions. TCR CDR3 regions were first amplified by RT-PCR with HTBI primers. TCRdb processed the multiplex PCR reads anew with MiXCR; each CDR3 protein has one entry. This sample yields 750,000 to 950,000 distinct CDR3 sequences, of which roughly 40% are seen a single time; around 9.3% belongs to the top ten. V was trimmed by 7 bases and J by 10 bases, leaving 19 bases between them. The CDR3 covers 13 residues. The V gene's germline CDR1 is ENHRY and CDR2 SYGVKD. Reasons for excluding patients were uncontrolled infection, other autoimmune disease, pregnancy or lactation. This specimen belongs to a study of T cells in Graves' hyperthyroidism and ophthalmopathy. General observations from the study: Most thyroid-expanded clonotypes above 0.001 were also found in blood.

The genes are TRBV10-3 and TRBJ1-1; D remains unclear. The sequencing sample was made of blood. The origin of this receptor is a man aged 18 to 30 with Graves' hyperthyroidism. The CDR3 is CAITRSPGGGAFF. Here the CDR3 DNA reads TGTGCCATCACCCGGTCCCCGGGAGGAGGAGCTTTCTTT.